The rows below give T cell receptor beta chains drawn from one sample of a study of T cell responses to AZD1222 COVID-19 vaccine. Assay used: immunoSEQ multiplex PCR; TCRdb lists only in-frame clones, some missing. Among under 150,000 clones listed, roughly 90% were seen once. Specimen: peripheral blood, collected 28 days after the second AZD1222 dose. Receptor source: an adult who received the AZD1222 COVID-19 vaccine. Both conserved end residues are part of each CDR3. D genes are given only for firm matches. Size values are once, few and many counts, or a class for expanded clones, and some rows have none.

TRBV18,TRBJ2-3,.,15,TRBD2,CASSPGLAGVDTQYF,TGTGCCAGCTCCCCGGGACTAGCGGGCGTTGATACGCAGTATTTT
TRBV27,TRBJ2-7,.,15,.,CASSLSTGPTYEQYF,TGTGCCAGCAGTTTATCGACAGGTCCCACCTACGAGCAGTACTTC
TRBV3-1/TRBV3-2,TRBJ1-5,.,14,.,CASSQALANQPQHF,TGTGCCAGCAGCCAAGCCCTGGCCAATCAGCCCCAGCATTTT
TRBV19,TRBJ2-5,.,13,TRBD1,CASSPTGEETQYF,TGTGCCAGTAGTCCGACAGGGGAAGAGACCCAGTACTTC
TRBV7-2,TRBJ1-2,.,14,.,CASSLGGLDYGYTF,TGTGCCAGCAGCTTAGGAGGGCTGGACTATGGCTACACCTTC
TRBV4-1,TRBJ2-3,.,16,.,CASSQDRGGRSGTQYF,TGCGCCAGCAGCCAAGATAGGGGGGGCCGGAGTGGTACGCAGTATTTT
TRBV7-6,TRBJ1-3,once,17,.,CASSPDPYPPSGNTIYF,TGTGCCAGCAGCCCCGATCCATACCCACCTTCTGGAAACACCATATATTTT
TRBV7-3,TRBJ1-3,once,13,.,CASSAEGGNTIYF,TGTGCCAGCAGCGCAGAAGGAGGAAACACCATATATTTT
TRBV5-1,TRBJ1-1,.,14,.,CASNLGRTNTEAFF,TGCGCCAGCAACTTGGGACGGACAAACACTGAAGCTTTCTTT
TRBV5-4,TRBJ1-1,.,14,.,CASSLDRRNTEAFF,TGTGCCAGCAGCCTCGACAGGAGGAACACTGAAGCTTTCTTT
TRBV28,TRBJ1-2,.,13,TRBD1,CASRSDRVGGYTF,TGTGCCAGCAGATCCGACAGGGTCGGTGGCTACACCTTC
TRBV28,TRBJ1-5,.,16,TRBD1,CASRPSGTGGNQPQHF,TGTGCCAGCAGACCCTCCGGGACAGGGGGCAATCAGCCCCAGCATTTT
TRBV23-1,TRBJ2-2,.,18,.,CASSQSGPRGANTGELFF,TGCGCCAGCAGTCAATCGGGGCCCAGGGGAGCGAACACCGGGGAGCTGTTTTTT
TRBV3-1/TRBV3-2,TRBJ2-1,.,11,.,CASSEEREQFF,TGTGCCAGCAGCGAGGAGAGGGAGCAGTTCTTC
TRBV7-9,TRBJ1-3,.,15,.,CASSLQGVTGNTIYF,TGTGCCAGCAGCTTACAGGGTGTTACTGGAAACACCATATATTTT
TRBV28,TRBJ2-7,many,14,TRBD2,CASSTSGSIIEQYF,TGTGCCAGCAGTACTAGCGGGAGCATTATCGAGCAGTACTTC
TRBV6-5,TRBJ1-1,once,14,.,CASRATDKNTEAFF,TGTGCCAGCAGGGCCACGGACAAGAACACTGAAGCTTTCTTT
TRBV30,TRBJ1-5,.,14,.,CAWSEGYSNQPQHF,TGTGCCTGGAGTGAGGGCTATAGCAATCAGCCCCAGCATTTT
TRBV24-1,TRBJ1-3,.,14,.,CATSDWPRGNTIYF,TGTGCCACCAGTGATTGGCCCCGGGGGAACACCATATATTTT
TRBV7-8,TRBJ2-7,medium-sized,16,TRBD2,CASSLAGTSANYEQYF,TGTGCCAGCAGCTTAGCCGGGACTAGCGCGAACTACGAGCAGTACTTC
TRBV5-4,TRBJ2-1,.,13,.,CASSLKNDNEQFF,TGTGCCAGCAGCCTCAAAAACGACAATGAGCAGTTCTTC
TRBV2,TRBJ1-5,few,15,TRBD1,CASSDGARGVQPQHF,TGTGCCAGCAGTGATGGGGCCAGGGGGGTGCAGCCCCAGCATTTT
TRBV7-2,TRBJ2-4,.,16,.,CASSFGVGNGENIQYF,TGTGCCAGCAGCTTCGGTGTGGGGAACGGGGAAAACATTCAGTACTTC
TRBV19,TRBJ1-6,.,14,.,CASSGLADGSPLHF,TGTGCCAGTAGTGGATTAGCTGACGGGTCACCCCTCCACTTT
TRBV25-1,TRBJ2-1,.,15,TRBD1,CASRTGQGTYNEQFF,TGTGCCAGCAGGACCGGACAGGGGACCTACAATGAGCAGTTCTTC
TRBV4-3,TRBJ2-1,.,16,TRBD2,CASSQGGLAGVGEQFF,TGCGCCAGCAGCCAAGGTGGGCTAGCGGGAGTTGGAGAGCAGTTCTTC
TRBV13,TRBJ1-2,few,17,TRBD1,CASSQNQDRINRYGYTF,TGTGCCAGCAGCCAAAACCAGGACAGGATAAACCGATATGGCTACACCTTC
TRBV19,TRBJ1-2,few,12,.,CASRTQVGGYTF,TGTGCCAGTAGAACCCAAGTGGGAGGCTACACCTTC
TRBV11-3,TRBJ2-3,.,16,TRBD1,CASSLGGGVGTDTQYF,TGTGCCAGCAGCTTAGGAGGGGGCGTAGGGACAGATACGCAGTATTTT